Listed here are 19 T cell receptor beta chains from one sample, sequenced in a study of CXCR3-negative and CXCR3-positive naive CD8 T cells. 5' RACE that incorporated UMI labels was used to prepare the TRB cDNA libraries. After re-calling the 5' RACE reads, TCRdb lists one entry per CDR3 protein, DNA absent. Here the sample table reports about 38,000 distinct CDR3 sequences. Sequencing was carried out using memory CD8+ T cells from blood. These receptors came from a human donor in good health. Some clones in this sample may be carry-over from other donors' samples.

This chain joins TRBV5-1 and TRBJ2-7; TCRdb's D gene call, TRBD1, goes unchecked for lack of DNA. CDR3 length equals 15 residues. Germline V gene sequence: CDR1 SGHRS, CDR2 YFSETQ. CDR3 sequence: CASSPSRDRSAEQYF.

The V call is TRBV12-3 or TRBV12-4, the J call TRBJ2-1; TCRdb returns TRBD2, unconfirmable since there is no DNA. The CDR3 is 17 residues long. The CDR3 spells CASSFRLREGSYNEQFF.

The gene calls are TRBV21-1 and TRBJ2-5; lacking DNA, the TRBD1 call made by TCRdb goes unchecked. TRBV21-1 is labeled a pseudogene. The CDR3 consists of 15 residues. The CDR3 region is CASIPRDSEEETQYF.

This rearrangement joins TRBV5-4 to TRBJ2-7. The CDR3 has 15 amino acids. The germline gives CDR1 SGHNT, CDR2 YYREEE (reference sequence). The CDR3 is CASSLGFESLREQYF.

The chain joins TRBV29-1 to TRBJ2-2; the D gene TCRdb calls, TRBD1, cannot be checked with no DNA. The germline V gene encodes CDR1 SQVTM and CDR2 ANQGSEA. This CDR3 has 12 residues. CDR3 loop: CSVFGGTGELFF.

This chain connects TRBV5-1 to TRBJ2-4; the TRBD1 assignment by TCRdb is unverifiable without DNA. From germline, CDR1 is SGHRS and CDR2 YFSETQ. This CDR3 has 14 residues. The CDR3 sequence: CASSLLGQGDIQYF. Supplemented by reference TRBV5-1 and TRBJ2-4, the full variable domain reads KAGVTQTPRYLIKTRGQQVTLSCSPISGHRSVSWYQQTPGQGLQFLFEYFSETQRNKGNFPGRFSGRQFSNSRSEMNVSTLELGDSALYLCASSLLGQGDIQYFGAGTRLSVL.

This chain links TRBV27 with TRBJ2-1. This CDR3 spans 12 amino acids. Germline V gene sequence: CDR1 MNHEY, CDR2 SMNVEV (reference sequence). Here the CDR3 reads CASSLNRNEQFF.

The chain uses TRBV12-3 or TRBV12-4 and TRBJ2-5; the TCRdb D gene call, TRBD2, has no DNA to confirm it. CDR3 length equals 13 residues. The CDR3 sequence is CASGPAGGETQYF.

J is TRBJ2-1 and V is TRBV28; TCRdb proposes TRBD1, but this gene call is untestable without DNA. The CDR3 sequence is 14 residues long. The germline V gene encodes CDR1 MDHEN and CDR2 SYDVKM. The CDR3 reads CASSRQGGINEQFF.

V usage is TRBV4-3 and J usage is TRBJ2-3; the D gene TCRdb calls, TRBD2, cannot be checked with no DNA. The CDR3 covers 15 residues. In germline, CDR1 is LGHNA, CDR2 YSLEER. The CDR3 is CASSQDTSGADTQYF.

Here the CDR3 reads CASSVHQGGTEAFF. This chain joins TRBV7-2 and TRBJ1-1. CDR3 length: 14 amino acids. CDR1 is SGHTA, CDR2 FQGNSA, per germline.

This rearrangement joins TRBV28 to TRBJ1-2; TCRdb outputs TRBD1, but without DNA this stays unchecked. Germline assignment: CDR1 MDHEN and CDR2 SYDVKM. There are 13 residues in the CDR3. The CDR3 here is CASRTDLNYGYTF.

The rearrangement links TRBV5-1 to TRBJ2-1; TCRdb's D gene call, TRBD2, goes unchecked for lack of DNA. The CDR3 runs to 14 residues. Germline V CDR1 and CDR2: SGHRS, YFSETQ. The CDR3 spells CASSWTSGYNEQFF.

This chain uses TRBV4-2 with TRBJ2-1; without DNA, the TCRdb call of TRBD1 cannot be checked. Germline lookup yields CDR1 LGHNA and CDR2 YNFKEQ. This CDR3 region has 16 residues. The CDR3 reads CASSQRSVGEYNEQFF.

Here the CDR3 reads CASSNDGGRPGNEQFF. The chain combines TRBV6-4 with TRBJ2-1; lacking DNA, the TRBD1 call made by TCRdb goes unchecked. The CDR3 consists of 16 residues. Germline CDR1 and CDR2: MRHNA and SNTAGT.

The chain combines TRBV4-2 with TRBJ2-1; TCRdb's assignment of TRBD2 cannot be checked, as there is no DNA. This CDR3 spans 17 amino acids. Per germline, CDR1 LGHNA and CDR2 YNFKEQ. CDR3 sequence: CASSQKGGLAGYNEQFF.

This chain connects TRBV4-1 to TRBJ2-5; TCRdb selects TRBD1, and the lack of DNA leaves this call unchecked. This CDR3 comprises 15 residues. CDR1 and CDR2 (germline): MGHRA, YSYEKL. The CDR3 here is CASSQGISRAETQYF.

The chain carries TRBV28 and TRBJ2-3; TCRdb picks TRBD2, but there is no DNA to check that call. Germline V gene lookup returns CDR1 MDHEN and CDR2 SYDVKM. The CDR3 extends over 19 amino acids. The CDR3 sequence: CASSTYLAGGPNPTDTQYF.

J is TRBJ2-1 and V is TRBV28. Looked up from germline, CDR1 is MDHEN and CDR2 is SYDVKM. The length of the CDR3 is 14 residues. CDR3 residues: CASSLAIGSREQFF.